The 32 T cell receptor beta chains listed next were all sequenced from one sample in a study of tumor-infiltrating lymphocytes in primary liver carcinoma. A constant-region primer served to make TCR beta cDNA from about 530 ng total RNA. For TCR beta, libraries were produced by three nested multiplex PCR rounds using slightly modified ARM-PCR. Two initial PCR rounds of approximately 10 cycles each paired TRBV1-TRBV30 forward primers with a C-beta reverse primer. TCRdb itself ran the multiplex PCR reads through MiXCR, one entry per CDR3 protein. The table lists tens of thousands of distinct CDR3 sequences, 60% to 80% of them singletons. Extraction of RNA together with DNA used about 17-31 mg of unsorted bulk tissue. The sample was tumor-adjacent normal liver tissue. The receptor source for this set is a woman in her thirties with primary liver carcinoma and hepatitis B virus infection.

The chain has TRBV4-3 and TRBJ2-1; D is uncertain. The closer fit of TRBJ2-7 to the DNA end suggests the J call may be wrong. Germline CDR1 and CDR2: LGHNA and YSLEER. CDR3 length equals 16 residues. CDR3 DNA: TGCGCCAGCAGCCAAGATGCGGAAGGCTCCTACAATGAGCAGTACTTC. It is translated as CASSQDAEGSYNEQYF.

With respect to this clonotype: One base away lies a much larger clone, so this may be a sequencing read error. The chain recombines TRBV28 with TRBJ1-1; 9 bases align to TRBD1. The CDR3 has 14 residues. Germline V gene lookup returns CDR1 MDHEN and CDR2 SYDVKM. The CDR3 bases are TGTGCCAGCAGTACTACAGGGGGCGGCACTGGAGCTTTCTTT. As protein: CASSTTGGGTGAFF.

Concerning this clonotype itself: An end of the junction differs from the germline gene, which may be a read error. The chain carries TRBV11-3 and TRBJ2-3; a weak D match, TRBD2 (5 bases). Looked up from germline, CDR1 is SGHNT and CDR2 is YENEEA. This CDR3 is built from 19 residues. CDR3 DNA: TGTGCCAGCAACTTAGGTTCTGGAGCAGGAGCAGGAGGCACAGATATGCAGTATTTT. Encoded protein: CASNLGSGAGAGGTDMQYF.

This clonotype has only a few counts. Relative to the germline gene, one junction end is altered; a read error may explain this. The rearrangement links TRBV4-3 to TRBJ2-7; 9 nucleotides line up with TRBD1. The germline gives CDR1 LGHNA, CDR2 YSLEER. CDR3 size: 18 residues. The CDR3 sequence is CAGSQAVTGGHISYEQYF. Written as DNA, the CDR3 is TGCGCCGGCAGCCAAGCTGTGACAGGGGGTCACATTAGCTACGAGCAGTACTTC.

The genes are TRBV10-3 and TRBJ2-2, with D possibly called TRBD1 or TRBD2 (5 bases each). V was clipped by 9 bases and J by 2 bases, with 13 bases between them. The length of the CDR3 is 14 residues. The germline CDR1 and CDR2 sequences are ENHRY and SYGVKD. The CDR3 region is CAIGTGINTGELFF. For the CDR3, the DNA is TGTGCCATTGGGACGGGGATCAACACCGGGGAGCTGTTTTTT.

The chain uses TRBV12-3 or TRBV12-4 and TRBJ2-6, with 9 bases lining up with TRBD1. Unmatched junction bases numbered 15, after V lost 6 bases and J lost 0 bases. The CDR3 runs to 20 residues. CDR3 sequence (DNA): TGTGCCAGCAGCTTAAAGGGGAGGACAGGGGCCCACTCTGGGGCCAACGTCCTGACTTTC. Its translation is CASSLKGRTGAHSGANVLTF.

J is TRBJ2-2 and V is TRBV6-1, with D perhaps matching TRBD2 (5 bases). Trimming removed 9 bases at V and 0 bases at J, with 14 bases between. This CDR3 has 15 amino acids. Germline V gene lookup returns CDR1 MNHNS and CDR2 SASEGT. DNA of the CDR3: TGTGCCAGTATAAAGGGAGATTCGAACACCGGGGAGCTGTTTTTT. Encoded protein: CASIKGDSNTGELFF.

Notes on this clonotype: The junction differs from germline at one of its ends, possibly a read error. V and J are TRBV4-1 and TRBJ2-3, with 11 bases aligning to TRBD2. CDR1 MGHRA and CDR2 YSYEKL come from the germline V gene. This CDR3 has 16 amino acids. The CDR3 here is CARSQDVLAGVDTQYF. The CDR3 DNA follows: TGTGCCAGAAGCCAAGATGTACTAGCGGGGGTGGATACGCAGTATTTT.

This clonotype was found many times. The genes are TRBV6-2 or TRBV6-3 and TRBJ2-4, with D possibly TRBD2 on 6 matching bases. This CDR3 region has 15 residues. The germline V gene has CDR1 MNHEY and CDR2 SVGEGT. V lost 2 bases, J lost 4 bases, and 12 bases lay in between. The CDR3 nucleotides are TGTGCCAGCAGTTACCGACTAGAAGGTAAAAACATTCAGTACTTC. Protein sequence: CASSYRLEGKNIQYF.

This clonotype appeared once. A read error may be the cause here, since a much bigger clone is one base away. This chain connects TRBV7-9 to TRBJ1-4; 10 bases align to TRBD1. V shed 0 bases and J 1 base; nucleotides not matched to a gene: 2. This CDR3 spans 17 amino acids. CDR1 and CDR2 (germline): SEHNR, FQNEAQ (reference sequence). The CDR3 region has the DNA TGTGCCAGCAGCTTAGCGCGGACAGGGGGAACTAATGAAAAACTGTTTTTT. Translation: CASSLARTGGTNEKLFF.

Worth noting for this clonotype: One junction end disagrees with the germline gene, perhaps due to a read error. The J gene is TRBJ2-5, the V gene TRBV29-1; 8 bases are a match to TRBD1. CDR3 length: 16 residues. Germline CDR1 SQVTM, CDR2 ANQGSEA. The CDR3 coding sequence is TGCAGCGCGACAGGGGAGATGGGTTCTGTGGTGGAGACCCAGTATTTC. As protein: CSATGEMGSVVETQYF.

About this clonotype itself: Relative to the germline gene, one junction end is altered; a read error may explain this. V and J are TRBV6-5 and TRBJ2-3; the D gene is possibly TRBD1 (5 bases). Germline loops: CDR1 MNHEY, CDR2 SVGAGI. This CDR3 region has 13 residues. The CDR3 region is CASGYGPTDTQYF. As DNA, the CDR3 is TGTGCCAGCGGTTACGGTCCGACAGATACCCAGTATTTT.

As regards this clonotype: The junction departs from germline at one end; a sequencing error may be responsible. This sequence joins TRBV11-2 and TRBJ2-1; 12 positions agree with TRBD2. This CDR3 region has 15 residues. Germline lookup yields CDR1 SGHAT and CDR2 FQNNGV. The CDR3 DNA reads as TGTGCCAAGAGCCGTACTAGCGGGAGGATCAATGAGCAATTCTTC. Protein sequence: CAKSRTSGRINEQFF.

Details on this clonotype: At one of its ends the junction is not consistent with the germline gene, which may arise from a read error. The rearrangement joins TRBV6-1 to TRBJ2-2; TRBD2 might be the D (5 bases). The germline V gene has CDR1 MNHNS and CDR2 SASEGT. This CDR3 contains 11 residues. CDR3 coding DNA: TGTACCAGCGGTGCCGTCGGTGAGCTGTTTTTT. Its protein is CTSGAVGELFF.

As regards this clonotype: Possible read error: a much larger clone is one base away. The V call is TRBV7-9, the J call TRBJ2-2; 8 nucleotides match TRBD2. V was clipped by 7 bases and J by 3 bases; unmatched bases: 7. This CDR3 contains 15 residues. Germline CDR1 and CDR2: SEHNR and FQNEAQ (reference sequence). CDR3 coding DNA: TGTGCCAGCACCTCATCGGGAGGGGACACCGGGGAGCTGTTTTTT. This gives the protein CASTSSGGDTGELFF.

Remarks on this clonotype: A read error is possible here, since a much larger clone lies one base away. The rearrangement joins TRBV28 to TRBJ2-3; D not resolved. CDR1 and CDR2 from the germline V gene are MDHEN and SYDVKM. The germline V and J ends were trimmed by 7 bases and 5 bases, with 19 bases remaining between them. The CDR3 consists of 15 residues. The CDR3 nucleotides read TGTGCCAGCACCCCGAGCAAGATTACGGGAGATACGCAGTATTTT. It encodes CASTPSKITGDTQYF.

A single count supports this clonotype. Sequence at one end of the junction differs from germline and may be a read error. This sequence joins TRBV6-5 and TRBJ2-3, with TRBD1 as a possible D gene (5 bases). This CDR3 spans 13 amino acids. Per the germline V gene, CDR1 is MNHEY and CDR2 is SVGAGI. The CDR3 coding sequence is TGTGCCAGCAGTTACAGTCCGACAGATACGCAGTGTTTT. Translated: CASSYSPTDTQCF.

The chain links TRBV12-3 or TRBV12-4 to TRBJ2-7; 15 nucleotides agree with TRBD2. The CDR3 runs to 14 residues. V trimming: 11 bases; J trimming: 3 bases; junction bases outside the gene matches: 5. CDR3 sequence (DNA): TGTGCCGGCATGGGACTAGCGGGGGGCTACGAGCAGTACTTC. It yields the protein CAGMGLAGGYEQYF.

V gene TRBV6-2 or TRBV6-3 combines with J gene TRBJ2-2, with a tentative D call TRBD1 (6 bases). The CDR3 extends over 14 amino acids. Germline lookup yields CDR1 MNHEY and CDR2 SVGEGT. Trimming took 10 bases from V and 7 from J, leaving 19 bases between them. The CDR3 DNA reads TGTGCCATCACTGACAGGAATGAACGCGGGGAGCTGTTTTTT. Residues: CAITDRNERGELFF.

This clonotype was seen once. The missing conserved phenylalanine or tryptophan at the end of this CDR3 makes a read error likely. The J gene is TRBJ2-1, the V gene TRBV4-3; D remains ambiguous. V lost 3 bases and J lost 10, with 25 bases in between. CDR3 size: 17 residues. Germline CDR1 is LGHNA and CDR2 is YSLEER. The CDR3 nucleotides are TGCGCCAGCAGCCAGGATCCAAGTGCCCGATCGATGGTGGAGCAGTTCTTA. This codes for CASSQDPSARSMVEQFL.

As to this clonotype: One junction end does not reproduce the germline sequence, and a read error may be involved. V gene TRBV14 combines with J gene TRBJ2-3; D may be TRBD2 (6 bases). Germline values: CDR1 SGHDN, CDR2 FVKESK. This CDR3 is 16 amino acids long. The CDR3 coding sequence is TGTGCCAGCAACCAAAGACTGACTAGAAGCACAGATACGCAGTATTTT. Protein: CASNQRLTRSTDTQYF.

As concerns this clonotype: The junction and the germline gene differ at one end; a read error may be behind it. The chain uses TRBV7-9 and TRBJ2-2, with 7 bases matching TRBD2. The CDR3 loop spans 15 amino acids. Germline V gene lookup returns CDR1 SEHNR and CDR2 FQNEAQ (reference sequence). The CDR3 DNA reads as TGTGCCAGCAGCTTATTCGGGACTAACACCGGGGACCTGTTTTTT. The encoded protein is CASSLFGTNTGDLFF.

As regards this clonotype: The CDR3 ends on some other residue instead of the conserved phenylalanine or tryptophan, so this is likely a read error. The DNA is omitted, as the CDR3 cannot be located on it reliably, and the CDR3 follows TCRdb's listing. The chain joins TRBV6-2 or TRBV6-3 to TRBJ2-2. CDR1 MNHEY and CDR2 SVGEGT come from the germline V gene. The CDR3 adds up to 13 amino acids, both ends counted. The CDR3 protein is CASSYGETGKLFY.

This clonotype was found once. One end of the junction does not line up with germline, which may come from a read error. The chain has TRBV4-3 and TRBJ2-1; D unclear. This CDR3 spans 16 amino acids. CDR1 and CDR2 (germline): LGHNA, YSLEER. The CDR3 DNA reads as TGCGCCAGCAACCAAGATGTGGGAAGCTCCTACAATGGGCAGTTCTTC. Residues: CASNQDVGSSYNGQFF.

On this clonotype: A read error may produce the germline difference seen at one junction end. The chain is built from TRBV6-6 and TRBJ2-3; D is unclear. The CDR3 length is 11 residues. CDR1 MNHNY and CDR2 SVGAGI come from the germline V gene (reference sequence). The CDR3 nucleotides read TGTTCCAGCAGTTACGGAGATATGCAGTATTTT. Translating gives CSSSYGDMQYF.

This clonotype was observed many times. The chain employs TRBV10-2 and TRBJ1-2, with TRBD1 as a possible D gene (5 bases). The V and J ends lost 4 bases and 8 bases respectively, with 11 bases between them. CDR3 length: 12 amino acids. Germline V gene data show CDR1 as WSHSY and CDR2 as SAAADI. CDR3 coding DNA: TGCGCCAGCAGTGGACAGCTTGGGGGCTACACCTTC. This translates into CASSGQLGGYTF.

V gene TRBV10-1 combines with J gene TRBJ2-2; D unclear. The CDR3 spans 13 residues. Germline V gene sequence: CDR1 WNHNN, CDR2 SYGVQD (reference sequence). For the CDR3, the DNA is TGCGCTAGCTGTGAACGAAACACCGGGGAGCTGTTTTTT. It encodes CASCERNTGELFF.

The gene calls are TRBV11-2 and TRBJ2-1; the D gene is possibly TRBD2 (6 bases). V was pared by 5 bases and J by 6 bases, with 20 bases between. This CDR3 contains 16 residues. Germline CDR1 and CDR2: SGHAT and FQNNGV. CDR3 sequence reads: CASSTSLVGGCNEQFF. The CDR3 bases are TGTGCCAGCAGCACTTCTCTAGTGGGAGGATGCAATGAGCAGTTCTTC. Full variable domain (rest looked up from reference TRBV11-2 and TRBJ2-1): EAGVAQSPRYKIIEKRQSVAFWCNPISGHATLYWYQQILGQGPKLLIQFQNNGVVDDSQLPKDRFSAERLKGVDSTLKIQPAKLEDSAVYLCASSTSLVGGCNEQFFGPGTRLTVL.

The J gene is TRBJ1-1, the V gene TRBV5-5, with 7 bases identical to TRBD1. Per germline, CDR1 SGHKS and CDR2 YYEKEE (reference sequence). This CDR3 has 14 amino acids. The trim removed 6 bases at V and 5 bases at J, leaving 10 bases unmatched. The CDR3 nucleotides read TGTGCCAGCATCATCAGGGGGAGGGGAACTGAAGCTTTCTTT. Residues: CASIIRGRGTEAFF.

V gene TRBV7-9 combines with J gene TRBJ1-2; D uncertain. The V end was cut by 4 bases, the J end by 11 bases, with 20 bases between. This CDR3 has 14 residues. CDR1 and CDR2 from the germline V gene are SEHNR and FQNEAQ (reference sequence). CDR3 residues: CASSSPTGRVIYTF. CDR3 DNA: TGTGCCAGCAGCTCACCTACTGGACGGGTTATTTACACCTTC.

By frequency in the sample, this clonotype is large (0.1 to 1%). This chain connects TRBV6-5 to TRBJ2-7, with a tentative D call TRBD1 (6 bases). The CDR3 sequence is 15 residues long. The ends were cut back, 2 bases at V and 0 bases at J, with 11 bases in the middle. Germline V CDR1 and CDR2: MNHEY, SVGAGI. The CDR3 region is CASSYKDSSSYEQYF. CDR3 nucleotide sequence: TGTGCCAGCAGTTACAAGGACAGCAGCTCCTACGAGCAGTACTTC.

Details on this clonotype: Relative to the germline gene, one junction end is altered; a read error may explain this. The rearrangement links TRBV4-2 to TRBJ2-2; a possible D gene is TRBD2 (6 bases). Germline CDR1 is LGHNA and CDR2 is YNFKEQ. The CDR3 loop spans 13 amino acids. This CDR3 reads CASSQGDTGGLFF. CDR3 sequence (DNA): TGTGCTAGCAGCCAAGGCGACACCGGGGGGCTGTTTTTT.